The 6 T cell receptor beta chains listed next were all sequenced from one sample in a study of beta chain features in type 1 diabetes. Investigators reverse transcribed all isolated RNA, so they sequenced expressed TCRB transcripts. Some clones are missing from TCRdb's copy, which holds only in-frame ones; the method was immunoSEQ multiplex PCR. The sample lists a few hundred thousand clones; less than 15% were seen once. The specimen sequenced was naive CD4+ T cells from blood. The origin of the receptors is a young woman in good health.

The gene calls are TRBV6-6 and TRBJ2-7, with 7 bases that match TRBD2. V gave up 4 bases and J gave up 0 bases; unmatched junction bases: 6. This CDR3 region has 15 residues. Germline assignment: CDR1 MNHNY and CDR2 SVGAGI (reference sequence). CDR3 nucleotides: TGTGCCAGCAGTTGGGCGACTAGCAGCTCCTACGAGCAGTACTTC. Translating gives CASSWATSSSYEQYF.

The rearrangement links TRBV29-1 to TRBJ1-1, with D perhaps TRBD1 (6 bases). V gave up 4 bases and J gave up 5 bases, with 20 bases separating them. The V gene's germline CDR1 is SQVTM and CDR2 ANQGSEA. The CDR3 is 15 residues long. CDR3 sequence (DNA): TGCAGCGTTGCCGGTGGGGGGGCCGGGGGGACTGAAGCTTTCTTT. It codes for CSVAGGGAGGTEAFF.

The chain employs TRBV30 and TRBJ1-1; 11 bases fit TRBD1. V trimming: 8 bases; J trimming: 2 bases; junction bases outside the gene matches: 10. This CDR3 is built from 15 residues. Germline V CDR1 and CDR2: GTSNPN, SVGIG (reference sequence). The CDR3 nucleotides are TGTGCCAGCTCCGGGACAGGGGGTGTTAACACTGAAGCTTTCTTT. Translating it yields CASSGTGGVNTEAFF.

This clone was detected only a few times. The chain carries TRBV14 and TRBJ2-7; maybe TRBD1 (6 bases). This CDR3 has 14 residues. Germline CDR1 SGHDN, CDR2 FVKESK. V lost 0 bases and J lost 3, with 9 bases in between. The CDR3 protein is CASSQDMDSYEQYF. The CDR3 DNA reads TGTGCCAGCAGCCAAGATATGGACAGCTACGAGCAGTACTTC.

The V and J genes are TRBV18 and TRBJ2-7; D unresolved. This CDR3 region has 13 residues. Germline-derived CDR1 and CDR2 are KGHSH and LQKENI. Trimming removed 0 bases at V and 6 bases at J, with 9 bases between. CDR3 sequence (DNA): TGTGCCAGCTCACCACCGTCCCTAGGCGAGCAGTACTTC. This encodes CASSPPSLGEQYF.

The chain couples TRBV6-1 to TRBJ2-5; TRBD2 agrees at 8 bases. Germline V lookup: CDR1 MNHNS, CDR2 SASEGT. This CDR3 contains 13 residues. V lost 7 bases to trimming and J lost 1 base; unmatched junction nucleotides: 2. CDR3 nucleotide sequence: TGTGCCAGCAAGGGACTAGTCCAAGAGACCCAGTACTTC. It translates to CASKGLVQETQYF.